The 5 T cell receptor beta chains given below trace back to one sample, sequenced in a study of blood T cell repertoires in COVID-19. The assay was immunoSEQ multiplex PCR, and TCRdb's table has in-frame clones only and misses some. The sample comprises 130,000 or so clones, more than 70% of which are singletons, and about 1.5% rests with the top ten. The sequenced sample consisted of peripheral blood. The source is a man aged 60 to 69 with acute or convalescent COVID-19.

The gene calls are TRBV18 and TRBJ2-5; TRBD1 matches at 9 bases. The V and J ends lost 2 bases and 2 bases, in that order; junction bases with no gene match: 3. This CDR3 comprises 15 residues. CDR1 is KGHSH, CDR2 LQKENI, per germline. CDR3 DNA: TGTGCCAGCTCACCATCGGGACAGGGACAAGAGACCCAGTACTTC. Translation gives CASSPSGQGQETQYF.

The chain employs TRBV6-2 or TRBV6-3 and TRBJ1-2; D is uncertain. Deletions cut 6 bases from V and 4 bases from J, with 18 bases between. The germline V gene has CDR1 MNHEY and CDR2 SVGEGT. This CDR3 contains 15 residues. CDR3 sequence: CASSHRPGFAYGYTF. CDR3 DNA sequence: TGTGCCAGCAGCCACCGGCCGGGGTTTGCCTATGGCTACACCTTC.

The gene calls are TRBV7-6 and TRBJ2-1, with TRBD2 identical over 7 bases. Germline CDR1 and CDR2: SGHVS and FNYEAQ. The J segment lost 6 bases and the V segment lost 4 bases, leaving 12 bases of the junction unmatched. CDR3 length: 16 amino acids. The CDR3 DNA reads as TGTGCCAGCAGCTCCCTCAGCGGGGCCGCCCCCAATGAGCAGTTCTTC. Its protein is CASSSLSGAAPNEQFF.

The CDR3 sequence: CASSVGTSGRGELFF. The DNA for the CDR3 is TGCGCCAGCAGCGTAGGAACTAGCGGGAGAGGGGAGCTGTTTTTT. This chain links TRBV5-1 with TRBJ2-2; 11 bases align to TRBD2. Per the germline V gene, CDR1 is SGHRS and CDR2 is YFSETQ. Trimming at V came to 4 bases and at J to 8 bases, leaving 7 bases not matched to a gene. CDR3 length: 15 residues.

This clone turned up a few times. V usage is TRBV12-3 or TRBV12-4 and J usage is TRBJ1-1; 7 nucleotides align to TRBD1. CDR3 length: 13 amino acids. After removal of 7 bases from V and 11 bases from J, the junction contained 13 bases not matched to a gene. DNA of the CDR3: TGTGCCAGCAACTCCGGGACAGACCTGAGGGCTTTCTTT. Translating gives CASNSGTDLRAFF.